The rows below give T cell receptor beta chains drawn from one sample of a study of blood T cells in healthy people across ages. MiXCR, run by TCRdb on the 5' RACE reads, gives a single entry per CDR3 protein. The repertoire holds over 1.5 million distinct CDR3 sequences, with 40% to 55% as singletons. What was sequenced was blood. These receptor sequences come from a woman in her thirties or forties in good health. CDR3s include the opening cysteine and the closing phenylalanine or tryptophan. Each record gives: clone size, D gene, J gene, V gene, CDR3 DNA, CDR3 protein. D genes are given only for firm matches. Size is omitted from some rows. Given values are once, few, many or a class for expanded clones.

>.|TRBD1|TRBJ1-4|TRBV27
TGTGCCAGCAGTGCCATACAGGGGGTGGGCGAAAAACTGTTTTTT
CASSAIQGVGEKLFF
>.|.|TRBJ2-7|TRBV5-1
TGCGCCAGCAGACAGGGAGGCCACGAGCAGTACTTC
CASRQGGHEQYF
>.|.|TRBJ2-1|TRBV25-1
TGTGCCAGCAGTGATATTTTAGGGGGGAATGAGCAGTTCTTC
CASSDILGGNEQFF
>few|TRBD1|TRBJ2-4|TRBV28
TGTGCCAGCAGTTCCCGGAGAGGGACAGGGGCGTCTGAGCAGTACTTC
CASSSRRGTGASEQYF
>many|.|TRBJ2-6|TRBV6-1
TGTGCCAGTCAGGACCACCCTGGGGCCAACGTCCTGACTTTC
CASQDHPGANVLTF
>.|TRBD1|TRBJ1-1|TRBV7-2
TGTGCCAGCAGACCGGGGGACAGGGGACGGAACACTGAAGCTTTCTTT
CASRPGDRGRNTEAFF
>.|TRBD1|TRBJ2-1|TRBV7-2
TGTGCCAGCAGCGTAACAGGGGAGCGTGAGCAGTTCTTC
CASSVTGEREQFF
>.|TRBD1|TRBJ2-4|TRBV28
TGTGCCAGCAGTTTAACCGGGACAGGGGGCTCCAAAAACATTCAGTACTTC
CASSLTGTGGSKNIQYF
>few|.|TRBJ2-1|TRBV20-1
TGCAGTGCTATTGGCACAGGGAGCTCCTACAATGAGCAGTTCTTC
CSAIGTGSSYNEQFF
>few|TRBD2|TRBJ2-3|TRBV12-3/TRBV12-4
TGTGCCAGCAGTGGACTAGCGGGGTATCTGGATACGCAGTATTTT
CASSGLAGYLDTQYF
>.|.|TRBJ1-5|TRBV27
TGTGCCAGCAGTTTCGCAGGTGGGAAGTGGAATCAGCCCCAGCATTTT
CASSFAGGKWNQPQHF
>.|TRBD2|TRBJ2-3|TRBV5-1
TGCGCCAGCAGCTTTACTAGCGGGGTAGTGGATACGCAGTATTTT
CASSFTSGVVDTQYF
>.|TRBD1|TRBJ1-6|TRBV9
TGTGCCAGCAGCGGACTACCGGGACAGAATTCACCCCTCCACTTT
CASSGLPGQNSPLHF
>.|.|TRBJ2-5|TRBV4-3
TGCGCCAGCAGCCAAACTAGGGGGTTCCAAGAGACCCAGTACTTC
CASSQTRGFQETQYF
>many|TRBD1|TRBJ2-1|TRBV6-2/TRBV6-3
TGTGCCAGCAGGCCTACAGGGGGCAATGAGCAGTTCTTC
CASRPTGGNEQFF